The entry that follows covers one T cell receptor (beta chain) sequence. What it binds is not known. The sample is drawn from a study of cytomegalovirus exposure and HLA in healthy donors. The study's findings and limits: Reportedly, cytomegalovirus status was diagnosed with high sensitivity and specificity.

The CDR3 sequence is 12 residues long. The germline V and J ends were trimmed by 4 bases and 7 bases, with 8 bases remaining between them. The germline V gene has CDR1 MNHEY and CDR2 SMNVEV (reference sequence). The data were produced by immunoSEQ multiplex PCR, yet TCRdb's version contains in-frame clones alone and is incomplete. The repertoire holds a few hundred thousand clones, with approximately 91% as singletons. V is TRBV27 and J is TRBJ1-5; D is undetermined. The sequence derives from a man under 40 in good health and CMV-seronegative. Sequencing input: PBMCs. The CDR3 DNA reads as TGTGCCAGCAGTTACAGCGGACAGCCCCAGCATTTT. The encoded protein is CASSYSGQPQHF.